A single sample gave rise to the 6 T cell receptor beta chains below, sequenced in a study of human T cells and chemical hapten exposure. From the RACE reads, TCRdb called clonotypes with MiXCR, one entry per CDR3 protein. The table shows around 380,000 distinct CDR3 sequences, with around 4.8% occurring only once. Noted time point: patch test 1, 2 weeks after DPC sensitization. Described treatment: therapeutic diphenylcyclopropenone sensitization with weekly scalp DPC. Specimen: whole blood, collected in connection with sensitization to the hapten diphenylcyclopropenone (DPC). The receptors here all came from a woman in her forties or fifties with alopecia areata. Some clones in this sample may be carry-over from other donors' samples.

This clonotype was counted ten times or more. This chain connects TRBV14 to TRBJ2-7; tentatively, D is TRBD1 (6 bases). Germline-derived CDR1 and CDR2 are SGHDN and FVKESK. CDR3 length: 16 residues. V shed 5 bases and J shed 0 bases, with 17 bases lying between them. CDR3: CASSEKQGFSSYEQYF. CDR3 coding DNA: TGTGCCAGCAGCGAGAAGCAGGGGTTCAGCTCCTACGAGCAGTACTTC.

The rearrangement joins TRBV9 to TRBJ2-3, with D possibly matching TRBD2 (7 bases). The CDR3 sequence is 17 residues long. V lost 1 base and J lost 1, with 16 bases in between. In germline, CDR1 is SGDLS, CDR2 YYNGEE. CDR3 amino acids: CASSVIGAGAGTDTQYF. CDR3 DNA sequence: TGTGCCAGCAGCGTAATAGGGGCGGGGGCTGGCACAGATACGCAGTATTTT.

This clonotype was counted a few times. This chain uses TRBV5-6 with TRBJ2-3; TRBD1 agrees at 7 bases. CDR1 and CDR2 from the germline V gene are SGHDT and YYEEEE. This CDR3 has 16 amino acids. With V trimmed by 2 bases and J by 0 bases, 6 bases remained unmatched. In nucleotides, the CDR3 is TGTGCCAGCAGCTTCACAGGGGCAACTAGCACAGATACGCAGTATTTT. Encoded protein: CASSFTGATSTDTQYF.

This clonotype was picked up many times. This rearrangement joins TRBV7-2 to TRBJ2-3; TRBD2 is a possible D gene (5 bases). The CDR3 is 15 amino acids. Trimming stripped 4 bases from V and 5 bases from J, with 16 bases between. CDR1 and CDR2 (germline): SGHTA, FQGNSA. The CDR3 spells CASSSRGPVGDTQYF. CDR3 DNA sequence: TGTGCCAGCAGCTCCCGCGGGCCTGTGGGAGATACGCAGTATTTT.

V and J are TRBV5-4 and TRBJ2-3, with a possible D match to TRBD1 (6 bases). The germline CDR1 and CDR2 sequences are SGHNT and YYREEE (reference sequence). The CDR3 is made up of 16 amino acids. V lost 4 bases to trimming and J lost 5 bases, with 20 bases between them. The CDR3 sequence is CASSIDRSGRGDTQYF. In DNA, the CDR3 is TGTGCCAGCAGCATAGACAGGTCGGGACGAGGAGATACGCAGTATTTT.

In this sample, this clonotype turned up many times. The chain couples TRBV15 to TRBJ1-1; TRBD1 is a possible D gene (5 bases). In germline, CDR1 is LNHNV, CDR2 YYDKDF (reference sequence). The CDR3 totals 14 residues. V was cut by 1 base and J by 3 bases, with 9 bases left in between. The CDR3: CATSRGARDTEAFF. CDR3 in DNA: TGTGCCACCAGCAGAGGGGCCAGGGACACTGAAGCTTTCTTT. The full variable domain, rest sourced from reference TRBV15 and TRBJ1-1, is DAMVIQNPRYQVTQFGKPVTLSCSQTLNHNVMYWYQQKSSQAPKLLFHYYDKDFNNEADTPDNFQSRRPNTSFCFLDIRSPGLGDTAMYLCATSRGARDTEAFFGQGTRLTVV.